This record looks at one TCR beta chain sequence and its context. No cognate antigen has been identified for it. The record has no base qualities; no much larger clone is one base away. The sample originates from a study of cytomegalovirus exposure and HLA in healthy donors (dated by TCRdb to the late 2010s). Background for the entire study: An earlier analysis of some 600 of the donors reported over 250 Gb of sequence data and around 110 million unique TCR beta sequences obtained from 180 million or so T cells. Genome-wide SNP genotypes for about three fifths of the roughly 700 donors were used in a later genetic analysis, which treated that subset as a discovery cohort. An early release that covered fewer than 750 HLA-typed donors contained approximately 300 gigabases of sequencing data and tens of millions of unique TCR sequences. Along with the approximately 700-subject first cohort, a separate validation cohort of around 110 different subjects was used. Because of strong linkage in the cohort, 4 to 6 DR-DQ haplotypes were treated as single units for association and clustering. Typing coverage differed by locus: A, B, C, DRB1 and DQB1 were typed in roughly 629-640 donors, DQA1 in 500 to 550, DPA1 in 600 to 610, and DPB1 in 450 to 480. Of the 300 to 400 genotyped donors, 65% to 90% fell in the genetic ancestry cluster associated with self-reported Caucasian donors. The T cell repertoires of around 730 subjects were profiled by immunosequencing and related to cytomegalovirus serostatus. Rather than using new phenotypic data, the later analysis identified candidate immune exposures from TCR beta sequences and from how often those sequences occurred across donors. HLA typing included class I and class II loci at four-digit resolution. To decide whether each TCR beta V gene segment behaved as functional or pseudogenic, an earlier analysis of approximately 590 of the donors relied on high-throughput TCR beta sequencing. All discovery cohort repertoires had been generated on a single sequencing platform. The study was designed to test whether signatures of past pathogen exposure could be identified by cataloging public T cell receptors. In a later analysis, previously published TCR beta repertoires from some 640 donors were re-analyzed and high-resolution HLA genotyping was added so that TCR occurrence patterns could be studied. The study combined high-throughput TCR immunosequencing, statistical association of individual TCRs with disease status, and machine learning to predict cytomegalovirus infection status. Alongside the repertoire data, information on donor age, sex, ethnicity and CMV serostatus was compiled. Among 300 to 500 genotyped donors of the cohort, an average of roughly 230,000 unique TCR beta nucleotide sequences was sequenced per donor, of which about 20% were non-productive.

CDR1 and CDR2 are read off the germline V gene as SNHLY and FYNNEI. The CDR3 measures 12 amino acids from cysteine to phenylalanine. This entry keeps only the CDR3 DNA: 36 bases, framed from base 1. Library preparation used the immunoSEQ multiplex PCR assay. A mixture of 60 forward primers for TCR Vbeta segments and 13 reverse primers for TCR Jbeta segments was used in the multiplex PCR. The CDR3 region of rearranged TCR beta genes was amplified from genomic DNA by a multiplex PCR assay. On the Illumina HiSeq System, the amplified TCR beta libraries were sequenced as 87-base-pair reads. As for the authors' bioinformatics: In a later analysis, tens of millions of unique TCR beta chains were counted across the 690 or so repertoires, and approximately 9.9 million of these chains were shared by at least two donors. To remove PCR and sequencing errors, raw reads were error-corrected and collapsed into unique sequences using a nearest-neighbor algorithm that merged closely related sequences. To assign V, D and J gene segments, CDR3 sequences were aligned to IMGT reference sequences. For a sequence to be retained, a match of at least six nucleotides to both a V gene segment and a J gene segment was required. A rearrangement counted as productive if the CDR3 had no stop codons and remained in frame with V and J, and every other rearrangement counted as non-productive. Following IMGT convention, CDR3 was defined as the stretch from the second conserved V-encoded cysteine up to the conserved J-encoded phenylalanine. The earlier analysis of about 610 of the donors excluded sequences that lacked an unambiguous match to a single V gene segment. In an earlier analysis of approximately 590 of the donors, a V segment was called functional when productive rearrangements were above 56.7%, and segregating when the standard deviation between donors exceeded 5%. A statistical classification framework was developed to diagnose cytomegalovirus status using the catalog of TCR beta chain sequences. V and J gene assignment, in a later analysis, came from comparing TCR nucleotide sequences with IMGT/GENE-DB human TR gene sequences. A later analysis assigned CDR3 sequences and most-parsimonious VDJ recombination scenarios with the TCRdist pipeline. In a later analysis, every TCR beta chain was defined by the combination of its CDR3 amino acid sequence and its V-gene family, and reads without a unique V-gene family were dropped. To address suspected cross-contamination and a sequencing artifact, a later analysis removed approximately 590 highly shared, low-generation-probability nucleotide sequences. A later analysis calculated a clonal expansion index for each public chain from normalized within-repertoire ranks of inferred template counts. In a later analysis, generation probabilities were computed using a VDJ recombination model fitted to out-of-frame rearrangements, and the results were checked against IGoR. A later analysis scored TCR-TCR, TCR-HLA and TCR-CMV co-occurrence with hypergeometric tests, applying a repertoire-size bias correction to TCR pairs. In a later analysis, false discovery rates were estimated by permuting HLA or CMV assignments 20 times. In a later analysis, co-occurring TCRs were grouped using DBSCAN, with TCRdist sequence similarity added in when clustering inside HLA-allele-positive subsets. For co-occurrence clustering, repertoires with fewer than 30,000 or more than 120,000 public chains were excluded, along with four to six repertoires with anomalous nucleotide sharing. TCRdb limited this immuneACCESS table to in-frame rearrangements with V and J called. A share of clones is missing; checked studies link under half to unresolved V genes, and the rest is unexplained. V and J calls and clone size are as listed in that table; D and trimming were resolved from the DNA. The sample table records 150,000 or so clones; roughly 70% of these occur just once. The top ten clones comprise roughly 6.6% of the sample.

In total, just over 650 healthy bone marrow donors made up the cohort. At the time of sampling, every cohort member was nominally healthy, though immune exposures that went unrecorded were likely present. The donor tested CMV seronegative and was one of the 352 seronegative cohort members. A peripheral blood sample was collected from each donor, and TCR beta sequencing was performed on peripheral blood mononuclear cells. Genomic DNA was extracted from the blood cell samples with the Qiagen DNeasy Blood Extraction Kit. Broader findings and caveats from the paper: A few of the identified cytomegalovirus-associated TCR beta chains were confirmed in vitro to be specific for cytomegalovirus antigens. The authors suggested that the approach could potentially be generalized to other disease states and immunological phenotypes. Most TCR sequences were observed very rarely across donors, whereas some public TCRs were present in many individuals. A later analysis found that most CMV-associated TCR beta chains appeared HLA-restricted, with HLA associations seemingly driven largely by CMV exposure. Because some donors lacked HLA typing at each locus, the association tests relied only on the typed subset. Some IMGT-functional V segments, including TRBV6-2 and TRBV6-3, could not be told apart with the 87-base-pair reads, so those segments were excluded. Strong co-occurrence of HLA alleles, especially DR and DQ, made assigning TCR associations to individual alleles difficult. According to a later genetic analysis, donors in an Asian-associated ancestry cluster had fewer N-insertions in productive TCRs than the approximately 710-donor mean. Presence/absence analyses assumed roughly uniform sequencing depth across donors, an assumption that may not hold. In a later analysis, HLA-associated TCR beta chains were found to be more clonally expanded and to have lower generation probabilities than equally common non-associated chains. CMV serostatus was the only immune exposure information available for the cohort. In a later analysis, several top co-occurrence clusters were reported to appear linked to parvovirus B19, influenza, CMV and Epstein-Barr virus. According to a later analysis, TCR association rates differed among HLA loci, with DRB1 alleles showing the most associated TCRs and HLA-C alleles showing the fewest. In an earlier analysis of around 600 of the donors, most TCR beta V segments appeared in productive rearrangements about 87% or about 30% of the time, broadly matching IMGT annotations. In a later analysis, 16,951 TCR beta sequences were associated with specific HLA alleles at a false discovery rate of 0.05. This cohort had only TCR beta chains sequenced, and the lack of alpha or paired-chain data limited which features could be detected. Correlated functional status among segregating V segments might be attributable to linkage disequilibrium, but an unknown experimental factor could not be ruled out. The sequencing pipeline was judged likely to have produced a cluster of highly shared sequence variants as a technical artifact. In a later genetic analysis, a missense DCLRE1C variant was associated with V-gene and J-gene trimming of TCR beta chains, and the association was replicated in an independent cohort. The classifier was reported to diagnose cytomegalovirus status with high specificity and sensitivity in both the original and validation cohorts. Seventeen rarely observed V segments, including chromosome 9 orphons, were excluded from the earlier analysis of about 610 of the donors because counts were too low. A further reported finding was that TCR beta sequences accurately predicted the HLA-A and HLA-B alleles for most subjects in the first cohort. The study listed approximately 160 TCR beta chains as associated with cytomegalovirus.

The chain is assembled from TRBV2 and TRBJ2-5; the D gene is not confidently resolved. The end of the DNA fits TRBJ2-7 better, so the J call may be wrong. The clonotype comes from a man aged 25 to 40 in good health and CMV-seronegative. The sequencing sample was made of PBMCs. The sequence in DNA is TGTGCCAGCCAGGATGTTTCCTACGAGCAGTACTTC. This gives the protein CASQDVSYEQYF.